The present entry profiles one TCR beta chain with its context. These data belong to a study of blood T cell repertoires in COVID-19. Overall study context: T cells, B-cell-depleted T cells, or PBMCs supplied cDNA or gDNA.

The V end lost 5 bases, the J end lost 11 bases, and 18 bases lay between the germline ends. The CDR3 extends over 13 amino acids. Assay: immunoSEQ multiplex PCR; the TCRdb copy retains only in-frame clones and omits some. The sample has over 200,000 clones; 65% to 85% are singletons. The receptor was isolated from a woman aged 25 to 39 with COVID-19, enrolled during active disease. V usage is TRBV12-3 or TRBV12-4 and J usage is TRBJ1-2; a weak D match, TRBD1 (5 bases). The source material was peripheral blood. CDR3 DNA: TGTGCCAGCAGTATTAACCGCAGGGATAGATACACCTTC. This translates into CASSINRRDRYTF.